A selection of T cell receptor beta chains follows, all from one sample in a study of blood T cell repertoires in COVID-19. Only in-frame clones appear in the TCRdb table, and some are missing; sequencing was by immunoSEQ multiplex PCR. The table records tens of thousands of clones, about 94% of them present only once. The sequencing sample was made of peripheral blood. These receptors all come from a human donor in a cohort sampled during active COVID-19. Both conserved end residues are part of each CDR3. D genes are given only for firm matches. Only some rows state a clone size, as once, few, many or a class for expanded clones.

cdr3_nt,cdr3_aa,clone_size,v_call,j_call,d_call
TGTGCCGGCTCGGGGGGGCGAGGCAACACTGAAGCTTTCTTT,CAGSGGRGNTEAFF,NA,TRBV28,TRBJ1-1,NA
TGTGCCATCAGAGACCCCGACAGGGAAGAGACCCAGTACTTC,CAIRDPDREETQYF,NA,TRBV10-3,TRBJ2-5,TRBD1
TGTGCCAGCACCCGGACTAGCGGGGGGACCCAGTACTTC,CASTRTSGGTQYF,NA,TRBV6-5,TRBJ2-5,TRBD2
TGTGCCAGCAATTTAGCGGGGGAGGTGGGCGAGCAGTACTTC,CASNLAGEVGEQYF,once,TRBV6-5,TRBJ2-7,TRBD2
TGTGCCAGCAGCCAAGATAACAGGGGGTCTGGAAACACCATATATTTT,CASSQDNRGSGNTIYF,NA,TRBV3-1/TRBV3-2,TRBJ1-3,TRBD1
TGTGCCAGCACCAGGGGGCCAAATGAAAAACTGTTTTTT,CASTRGPNEKLFF,NA,TRBV7-9,TRBJ1-4,TRBD1
TGTGCCAGCAGTTTTCCAGGGGGCGGGTATGGCTACACCTTC,CASSFPGGGYGYTF,NA,TRBV28,TRBJ1-2,TRBD1
TGTGCCAGCAGCTTAGGGATGGGGGGGGTGAACACTGAAGCTTTCTTT,CASSLGMGGVNTEAFF,NA,TRBV11-2,TRBJ1-1,NA
TGTGCCAGCAGCGGACGACAGGGTAATCAGCCCCAGCATTTT,CASSGRQGNQPQHF,NA,TRBV5-6,TRBJ1-5,TRBD1
TGTGCCAGCTCATTACAGGGGATCCGTCAGCCCCAGCATTTT,CASSLQGIRQPQHF,NA,TRBV6-6,TRBJ1-5,TRBD1
TGCGCCAGCAGTGAGGAAGGGACAGGCCTCAATGAGCAGTTCTTC,CASSEEGTGLNEQFF,NA,TRBV10-1,TRBJ2-1,TRBD1
TGTGCCAGCAGCTCCCCCGGGACTATTAAAGAGACCCAGTACTTC,CASSSPGTIKETQYF,NA,TRBV7-2,TRBJ2-5,TRBD2
TGTGCAAGTCGCTTAGAGTGGCGGGGCCCCTCGAACACCGGGGAGCTGTTTTTT,CASRLEWRGPSNTGELFF,few,TRBV12-2,TRBJ2-2,NA
TGTGCCAGCAGCTTAGGAGGCCGACGGTTCGCTAACTATGGCTACACCTTC,CASSLGGRRFANYGYTF,NA,TRBV7-8,TRBJ1-2,NA
TGTGCCAGCAGCCTAGGACTAGCGGGTCCGTACCAAGAGACCCAGTACTTC,CASSLGLAGPYQETQYF,NA,TRBV7-8,TRBJ2-5,TRBD2
TGTGCCAGCAACAACGACTATTCCGGGGACACCTCCTACGAGCAGTACTTC,CASNNDYSGDTSYEQYF,NA,TRBV7-9,TRBJ2-7,NA
TGTGCCAGCAGCCCCCTCGGTGTTGTTGACACTGAAGCTTTCTTT,CASSPLGVVDTEAFF,NA,TRBV7-3,TRBJ1-1,NA
TGTGCCACCCGAGGGGCAGGGGATGGAAAAGCTTTCTTT,CATRGAGDGKAFF,once,TRBV12-3/TRBV12-4,TRBJ1-1,NA
TGTGCCAGCAGTTCAATTAGACCCAAGGGGGGGCCCAAAGAGACCCAGTACTTC,CASSSIRPKGGPKETQYF,NA,TRBV27,TRBJ2-5,NA
TGTGCCAGCAGCTTTTTTCCGACAGGGGGGGACTCTGGAAACACCATATATTTT,CASSFFPTGGDSGNTIYF,NA,TRBV7-6,TRBJ1-3,TRBD1
TGTGCCAGCAGCGACCCAGGGGAAGCTATAACCGGGGAGCTGTTTTTT,CASSDPGEAITGELFF,NA,TRBV9,TRBJ2-2,NA
TGTGCCAGCAGCCCAAACCTGCGGGAAGTTGATCTCTTCTACAATGAGCAGTTCTTC,CASSPNLREVDLFYNEQFF,once,TRBV5-6,TRBJ2-1,NA
TGTGCCAGCAGTTTATTTGGGACTAGCGGGAGCTACAATGAGCAGTTCTTC,CASSLFGTSGSYNEQFF,NA,TRBV27,TRBJ2-1,TRBD2
TGTGCCAGCAGCCGGGCCGGACTCCCCTCCGAGCAGTACTTC,CASSRAGLPSEQYF,NA,TRBV3-1/TRBV3-2,TRBJ2-7,NA
TGTGCCAGCAGTTCCCTCTCTCCGTATTCACCCCTCCACTTT,CASSSLSPYSPLHF,NA,TRBV28,TRBJ1-6,NA
TGTGCCAGCAGTGAAGAAACGCTAAGAAGTAGCGGGGATAACAATGAGCAGTTCTTC,CASSEETLRSSGDNNEQFF,NA,TRBV2,TRBJ2-1,TRBD2
TGTGCCAGCATAGTATCCCCGGGACAGGGTTTACATGAGCAGTTCTTC,CASIVSPGQGLHEQFF,NA,TRBV19,TRBJ2-1,TRBD1
TGTGCCATCAGTGACAGGGAGGATCAGCCCCAGCATTTT,CAISDREDQPQHF,NA,TRBV10-3,TRBJ1-5,NA
TGTGCCAGCAGCGTAGTTGGACAGAACACCGGGGAGCTGTTTTTT,CASSVVGQNTGELFF,NA,TRBV9,TRBJ2-2,NA
TGTGCCAGCAGCTTTGGGGGCCGGAACGAGCAGTACTTC,CASSFGGRNEQYF,NA,TRBV7-2,TRBJ2-7,NA
TGTGCCAGCAGCTTAGCAGAGGATACGCAGTATTTT,CASSLAEDTQYF,NA,TRBV7-9,TRBJ2-3,NA
TGTGCCAGCAGCCCCGGAGGCGGCTATGGCTACACCTTC,CASSPGGGYGYTF,NA,TRBV7-3,TRBJ1-2,NA
TGTGCCAGCAGTGAACTAGCGGGAGAGGTAGATACGCAGTATTTT,CASSELAGEVDTQYF,NA,TRBV6-1,TRBJ2-3,TRBD2
TGTGCCGGGGGGACAGGGACCTATGGCTACACCTTC,CAGGTGTYGYTF,NA,TRBV7-9,TRBJ1-2,TRBD1
TGTGCCAGCAGTTTAGCGGCCGAATACGAGCAGTACTTC,CASSLAAEYEQYF,NA,TRBV27,TRBJ2-7,NA
TGTGCCAGTTCCGGGTATTACTCCTATAATTCACCCCTCCACTTT,CASSGYYSYNSPLHF,NA,TRBV19,TRBJ1-6,NA
TGTGCCAGCTCCCTCTCCGACAGAGCCCAAGAGACCCAGTACTTC,CASSLSDRAQETQYF,NA,TRBV18,TRBJ2-5,NA
TGCAGCGTTGATAGCGGGGGGGGACCCGAGCAGTACTTC,CSVDSGGGPEQYF,NA,TRBV29-1,TRBJ2-7,TRBD2
TGTGCCAGCAGCCCAGGGGGCTCAGATACGCAGTATTTT,CASSPGGSDTQYF,NA,TRBV11-2,TRBJ2-3,TRBD1
TGTGCCAGCAGCTTAGACGTGGGCGGGAGCTCCTACAATGAGCAGTTCTTC,CASSLDVGGSSYNEQFF,NA,TRBV7-9,TRBJ2-1,TRBD2
TGCGCCAGCAGCCAGGGGGACTCCAATGAGCAGTTCTTC,CASSQGDSNEQFF,NA,TRBV4-1,TRBJ2-1,NA
TGTGCCACCCAGCAAGCGGGAGGGACAGATACGCAGTATTTT,CATQQAGGTDTQYF,NA,TRBV19,TRBJ2-3,TRBD2
TGTGCCAGCAGTCCACTAGCGGGAGATGCAGATACGCAGTATTTT,CASSPLAGDADTQYF,NA,TRBV6-4,TRBJ2-3,TRBD2
TGTGCCAGTTCATGGGCGAACACTGAAGCTTTCTTT,CASSWANTEAFF,NA,TRBV19,TRBJ1-1,NA
TGCGCCAGCAGCTTCGGAGCGGGCCATCAAGAGACCCAGTACTTC,CASSFGAGHQETQYF,NA,TRBV5-1,TRBJ2-5,NA
TGTGCCAGCAGCTCAAGGGGGACGTACACTGAAGCTTTCTTT,CASSSRGTYTEAFF,NA,TRBV5-8,TRBJ1-1,NA
TGTGCCAGCAGTTTATTCGGACAGGGCGAAAGTGAAAAACTGTTTTTT,CASSLFGQGESEKLFF,few,TRBV27,TRBJ1-4,TRBD1
TGTGCCAGCAGCTTGGGCAGAGGCACTGAAGCTTTCTTT,CASSLGRGTEAFF,NA,TRBV5-4,TRBJ1-1,NA
TGTGCCACCGCGGCGGATTTACCGAATGAGCAGTTCTTC,CATAADLPNEQFF,NA,TRBV27,TRBJ2-1,NA
TGTGCCAGCAGCCAAGGCGGTAGCGGGAGTCGGGAGTTCTTC,CASSQGGSGSREFF,NA,TRBV3-1/TRBV3-2,TRBJ2-1,TRBD2
TGTGCCAGCAGCGTTAACACCCTCTCTGGGGCCAACGTCCTGACTTTC,CASSVNTLSGANVLTF,NA,TRBV9,TRBJ2-6,NA
TGTGCCAGTAGTACCCATACAGGGAACACTGAAGCTTTCTTT,CASSTHTGNTEAFF,NA,TRBV19,TRBJ1-1,NA
TGTGCCAGCAGCCCCGAATGGGGAGACACAGATACGCAGTATTTT,CASSPEWGDTDTQYF,NA,TRBV6-6,TRBJ2-3,NA
TGTGCCAGCAGCTTAGGGACAGAGGATTCACCCCTCCACTTT,CASSLGTEDSPLHF,NA,TRBV13,TRBJ1-6,NA
TGTGCCTGGAGTGTTAGCGGAGACTACGAGCAGTACTTC,CAWSVSGDYEQYF,NA,TRBV30,TRBJ2-7,NA
TGCGCCAGCAGCTTGGCCGGTGGTAGCGGGAGGTGGGAGACCCAGTACTTC,CASSLAGGSGRWETQYF,once,TRBV5-1,TRBJ2-5,TRBD2